This T cell receptor (beta chain) was sequenced during a study of T cells in Graves' hyperthyroidism and ophthalmopathy. With 1 base removed from V and 11 bases from J, the gap between germline ends came to 20 bases. The CDR3 runs to 15 residues. Germline CDR1 MNHNS, CDR2 SASEGT. This clonotype was found a few times. The PBMCs were sourced from fresh peripheral blood (more than 8.5 ml). Amplified TCR beta CDR3 regions derived from RNA transcripts. First-round RT-PCR of the TCR CDR3 relied on the HTBI primer set. One entry per CDR3 protein results from TCRdb running MiXCR on the multiplex PCR reads. Here the sample spans over 700,000 distinct CDR3 sequences, 15% to 20% being singletons.

The sequence derives from a woman between 50 and 59 years old with Graves' hyperthyroidism that later progressed to Graves' ophthalmopathy. This rearrangement joins TRBV6-1 to TRBJ1-1; TRBD1 might be the D (5 bases). Sequencing was carried out using blood. CDR3 coding DNA: TGTGCCAGCAGTGAAGGGACAAGAGCGGTGGGAAGCGCTTTCTTT. As protein: CASSEGTRAVGSAFF.